This TCR beta chain was identified during a study of T cell changes during pregnancy in multiple sclerosis. This clone was observed a single time. TCRdb keeps only in-frame clones here, not all; method: immunoSEQ multiplex PCR. The table lists some 28,000 clones, around 89% of them singletons. CDR3 size: 13 residues. Looked up from germline, CDR1 is MDHEN and CDR2 is SYDVKM. Between the trimmed V and J ends, which lost 6 bases and 2 bases, there was a span of 8 bases. The starting material was CD4+ T cells from peripheral blood mononuclear cells, obtained in the first trimester of pregnancy. The source is a female donor in good health, enrolled as a control in a pregnancy study. This chain connects TRBV28 to TRBJ1-3, with D uncertain. DNA for the CDR3: TGTGCCAGCAGGCGGGGTCCTGGAAACACCATATATTTT. Amino acid sequence: CASRRGPGNTIYF.